A selection of T cell receptor beta chains follows, all from one sample in a study of blood T cell repertoires in COVID-19. Profiling relied on immunoSEQ multiplex PCR, and the TCRdb table lists in-frame clones only, not all of them. The sample records about 170,000 clones, 79% being singletons. The sample comprised PBMCs or T cells enriched from blood (not recorded which). Receptors originate from a woman in her 70s in a cohort exposed to, infected with or recovered from COVID-19 (not recorded which). Both conserved end residues are part of each CDR3. A D gene is named only where the DNA matches it firmly.

CDR3aa | j_gene | d_gene | v_gene
CASSPGLVPYNEQFF | TRBJ2-1 | TRBD2 | TRBV5-1
CASSTPPGQSFYEQYF | TRBJ2-7 | TRBD1 | TRBV28
CASRSDTYYGYTF | TRBJ1-2 | . | TRBV28
CASSDWQTGAYEQYF | TRBJ2-7 | TRBD1 | TRBV28
CASTLGQGIYNEQFF | TRBJ2-1 | . | TRBV28
CASSQSLGHEQYF | TRBJ2-7 | . | TRBV4-2
CASSLVGSGGYTF | TRBJ1-2 | . | TRBV5-4
CASSPDLALAYNEQFF | TRBJ2-1 | . | TRBV5-1
CASSPPGQIYNEQFF | TRBJ2-1 | TRBD1 | TRBV28
CASSPMMEVSSYEQYF | TRBJ2-7 | . | TRBV4-1
CSIRGQGDDTGELFF | TRBJ2-2 | TRBD1 | TRBV29-1
CASSLSMNTEAFF | TRBJ1-1 | . | TRBV12-3/TRBV12-4
CASSLAGGLETQYF | TRBJ2-5 | TRBD2 | TRBV7-9
CASSTGDTEAFF | TRBJ1-1 | TRBD1 | TRBV28
CASRLTSGSEQFF | TRBJ2-1 | TRBD2 | TRBV3-1/TRBV3-2
CASSQQTSGSYEQYF | TRBJ2-7 | TRBD2 | TRBV4-2
CASRLAGSTDTQYF | TRBJ2-3 | TRBD2 | TRBV19
CASSTGVSGNTIYF | TRBJ1-3 | TRBD1 | TRBV7-2
CASSRRDRVFYGYTF | TRBJ1-2 | TRBD1 | TRBV11-2
CAWSAGGYTGELFF | TRBJ2-2 | . | TRBV30
CASSYWHPGTEAFF | TRBJ1-1 | . | TRBV6-2/TRBV6-3
CASSQNRVAYNEQFF | TRBJ2-1 | . | TRBV7-2
CASSLELAGVETQYF | TRBJ2-5 | TRBD2 | TRBV5-1
CANRDWANTEQYF | TRBJ2-7 | . | TRBV10-3
CASSRSGTSGHNEQFF | TRBJ2-1 | TRBD2 | TRBV7-2
CAIHRGLPYEQYF | TRBJ2-7 | TRBD2 | TRBV28
CASSLYSGRDNEQFF | TRBJ2-1 | TRBD2 | TRBV27
CASREGQIDGYTF | TRBJ1-2 | . | TRBV5-1
CASSPGRVYYEQYF | TRBJ2-7 | . | TRBV7-2
CASSLLPGYNEKLFF | TRBJ1-4 | . | TRBV28
CASRRVNTEAFF | TRBJ1-1 | . | TRBV5-1
CASSLVGPGINTIYF | TRBJ1-3 | . | TRBV7-8
CASSSLGEGPFTGELFF | TRBJ2-2 | TRBD2 | TRBV27
CASSSGPGTSGIKAETQYF | TRBJ2-5 | TRBD2 | TRBV7-2
CASSTIGTSGRAVGTQYF | TRBJ2-3 | TRBD2 | TRBV28
CASSFRGPYNEQFF | TRBJ2-1 | . | TRBV28
CASSLRGPFNEQFF | TRBJ2-1 | TRBD1 | TRBV6-5
CASSLASADPYNEQFF | TRBJ2-1 | . | TRBV28
CASSPGTSAYEQYF | TRBJ2-7 | TRBD2 | TRBV27
CASSQALRTEAFF | TRBJ1-1 | . | TRBV7-9
CSASSGQMRQPQHF | TRBJ1-5 | TRBD1 | TRBV20-1